Detailed here is one TCR beta chain. Some clones are missing from TCRdb's copy, which holds only in-frame ones; the method was immunoSEQ multiplex PCR. The repertoire includes roughly 1,500,000 clones, 95% to 99% of them detected once, and about 0.45% sits in the top ten. The data were taken from a study of shared clonotypes between healthy human individuals. Per the germline V gene, CDR1 is SGHKS and CDR2 is YYEKEE (reference sequence). The CDR3 runs to 14 residues. With 1 base removed from V and 5 bases from J, the gap between germline ends came to 13 bases. Sequencing input: naive CD4+ T cells sorted from blood. Noted subset: CD45RA+ positively selected. This clonotype was sampled from a young man in good health. The V and J genes are TRBV5-5 and TRBJ2-7, with no clear D. The CDR3 nucleotides are TGTGCCAGCAGCTTGTGGGCGGCCCCCCACGAGCAGTACTTC. Translation: CASSLWAAPHEQYF.